The next 21 T cell receptor beta chains were all read from a single sample in a study of cytomegalovirus exposure and HLA in healthy donors (TCRdb year 2017). The library was generated by the immunoSEQ multiplex PCR assay. A mixture of 60 forward primers for TCR Vbeta segments and 13 reverse primers for TCR Jbeta segments was used in the multiplex PCR. What TCRdb holds here is the immuneACCESS table cut down to in-frame rearrangements. Part of the clones is not present; checked against another copy, under half of the missing clones reflect an unresolved V gene, and the others are unexplained. The sample contains 65,000 to 100,000 clones, 70% to 80% of them found a single time. The leading ten clones occupy roughly 14% of the sample. Input material: PBMCs. These receptors originate from a woman in her thirties or forties in good health and CMV-seropositive.

The chain couples TRBV5-1 to TRBJ2-3; the D is unclear. The CDR3 is made up of 14 amino acids. Germline V gene sequence: CDR1 SGHRS, CDR2 YFSETQ. Trimming removed 2 bases from V and 4 bases from J, with 11 bases in between. CDR3 in DNA: TGCGCCAGCAGCTTCTCTATCTTGCCAGATACGCAGTATTTT. Protein: CASSFSILPDTQYF.

The V call is TRBV28, the J call TRBJ1-2, with TRBD1 matching 9 bases. J gave up 3 bases and V 3 bases, and 14 bases lay outside the gene matches. Germline-derived CDR1 and CDR2 are MDHEN and SYDVKM. This CDR3 spans 18 amino acids. The CDR3 sequence is CASSFPGATGGSDYGYTF. Written as DNA, the CDR3 is TGTGCCAGCAGTTTCCCCGGGGCGACAGGGGGGAGTGACTATGGCTACACCTTC.

The chain employs TRBV28 and TRBJ2-7; TRBD1 aligns across 7 bases. The J segment lost 1 base and the V segment lost 10 bases, leaving 7 bases of the junction unmatched. CDR3 length equals 13 residues. Germline loops: CDR1 MDHEN, CDR2 SYDVKM. The CDR3 coding sequence is TGTGCCACCATTTCGGGACAGTCCTACGAGCAGTACTTC. Residues: CATISGQSYEQYF.

This clone has a single count. This chain joins TRBV5-5 and TRBJ2-3; 10 bases line up with TRBD2. CDR3 length: 16 amino acids. The J segment lost 4 bases and the V segment lost 2 bases, leaving 7 bases of the junction unmatched. Germline CDR1 is SGHKS and CDR2 is YYEKEE (reference sequence). The CDR3 nucleotides read TGTGCCAGCAGCTTTCCACTAGCGGGATACTCAGATACGCAGTATTTT. The encoded protein is CASSFPLAGYSDTQYF. Drawing the rest from reference TRBV5-5 and TRBJ2-3, the complete variable domain is DAGVTQSPTHLIKTRGQQVTLRCSPISGHKSVSWYQQVLGQGPQFIFQYYEKEERGRGNFPDRFSARQFPNYSSELNVNALLLGDSALYLCASSFPLAGYSDTQYFGPGTRLTVL.

DNA of the CDR3: TGTGCCAGTAGTAATTGGGGAGGTAGGAACACTGAAGCTTTCTTT. Translated, it gives CASSNWGGRNTEAFF. J is TRBJ1-1 and V is TRBV19; D not resolved. Germline CDR1 and CDR2: LNHDA and SQIVND (reference sequence). V was trimmed by 4 bases and J by 1 base, leaving 13 bases between them. The CDR3 extends over 15 amino acids.

The V and J genes are TRBV2 and TRBJ1-1; TRBD1 might be the D (6 bases). The V gene's germline CDR1 is SNHLY and CDR2 FYNNEI. This CDR3 region has 12 residues. V was trimmed by 5 bases and J by 6 bases, leaving 10 bases between them. CDR3 region: CASSTGTPEAFF. DNA for the CDR3: TGTGCCAGCAGTACCGGGACACCTGAAGCTTTCTTT.

V gene TRBV6-5 combines with J gene TRBJ2-1; 9 bases are shared with TRBD2. The CDR3 spans 15 residues. V dropped 9 bases and J dropped 4; count of bases not matched to a gene: 10. Germline loops: CDR1 MNHEY, CDR2 SVGAGI. CDR3 in amino acids: CASEGRGRAYNEQFF. DNA of the CDR3: TGTGCCAGTGAAGGGCGCGGGAGGGCGTACAATGAGCAGTTCTTC.

The CDR3 DNA reads TGTGCCAGCAGTCCGGTATCACCGGGTGGCTACACCTTC. Protein: CASSPVSPGGYTF. V gene TRBV27 combines with J gene TRBJ1-2; the D is unclear. Between the trimmed V and J ends, which lost 5 bases and 7 bases, there was a span of 14 bases. Germline CDR1 MNHEY, CDR2 SMNVEV (reference sequence). The CDR3 is made up of 13 amino acids.

The chain employs TRBV6-6 and TRBJ1-2; 8 bases line up with TRBD1. The germline V gene has CDR1 MNHNY and CDR2 SVGAGI (reference sequence). The V and J ends lost 6 bases and 4 bases, in that order; junction bases with no gene match: 10. CDR3 length: 15 amino acids. The CDR3 nucleotides read TGTGCCAGCAGCATGGACAGGGAAAGGAGCTATGGCTACACCTTC. Protein sequence: CASSMDRERSYGYTF.

The chain couples TRBV5-1 to TRBJ2-1, with TRBD1 identical over 8 bases. The germline V gene has CDR1 SGHRS and CDR2 YFSETQ. This CDR3 comprises 15 residues. With 3 bases clipped from V and 8 bases from J, the junction kept 10 bases outside the gene matches. The DNA of the CDR3 is TGCGCCAGCAGCTACTCAAATACAGGGGGTTATGAGCAGTTCTTC. This sequence encodes CASSYSNTGGYEQFF.

This rearrangement joins TRBV7-6 to TRBJ1-5; TRBD1 is a possible D gene (6 bases). Looked up from germline, CDR1 is SGHVS and CDR2 is FNYEAQ. The CDR3 has 17 residues. V was pared by 5 bases and J by 6 bases, with 23 bases between. CDR3 nucleotides: TGTGCCAGCAGCCGCGGAAGCACAGGGTCTTTGGGTCAGCCCCAGCATTTT. This translates into CASSRGSTGSLGQPQHF.

This clone was picked up a small number of times. V usage is TRBV25-1 and J usage is TRBJ2-2, with TRBD2 as a possible D gene (7 bases). Trimming cost V 3 bases and J 3 bases, with 14 bases left between them. CDR3 length equals 16 residues. In germline, CDR1 is MGHDK, CDR2 SYGVNS. The CDR3 here is CASSEVGGAYTGELFF. CDR3 DNA sequence: TGTGCCAGCAGTGAGGTAGGGGGGGCCTACACCGGGGAGCTGTTTTTT.

This chain links TRBV30 with TRBJ2-3; 8 bases line up with TRBD2. This CDR3 has 11 amino acids. CDR1 is GTSNPN and CDR2 is SVGIG in the germline V gene (reference sequence). The CDR3 sequence is CVSGSTDTQYF. The DNA for the CDR3 is TGTGTAAGCGGGAGTACAGATACGCAGTATTTT.

This chain connects TRBV19 to TRBJ1-1; 9 positions agree with TRBD1. The CDR3 spans 16 residues. V gave up 5 bases and J gave up 1 base; unmatched junction bases: 8. Looked up from germline, CDR1 is LNHDA and CDR2 is SQIVND (reference sequence). CDR3 protein: CASSPLTGGGNTEAFF. As DNA, the CDR3 is TGTGCCAGTAGTCCCCTGACAGGGGGAGGGAACACTGAAGCTTTCTTT.

This chain links TRBV29-1 with TRBJ2-5, with TRBD1 matching over 10 bases. The CDR3 is made up of 14 amino acids. Trimming cost V 8 bases and J 4 bases; bases outside gene matches: 10. CDR1 is SQVTM, CDR2 ANQGSEA, per germline. Written as DNA, the CDR3 is TGCAGCACGGGGAGACAGGGGGCAGGAGAGACCCAGTACTTC. It yields the protein CSTGRQGAGETQYF.

This chain joins TRBV15 and TRBJ2-7; 9 bases match TRBD2. Germline V gene sequence: CDR1 LNHNV, CDR2 YYDKDF (reference sequence). V gave up 5 bases and J gave up 0 bases; unmatched junction bases: 2. This CDR3 is built from 14 residues. This CDR3 reads CATSSSGVSYEQYF. In nucleotides, the CDR3 is TGTGCCACCAGCTCTAGCGGGGTCTCCTACGAGCAGTACTTC. Supplemented by reference TRBV15 and TRBJ2-7, the full variable domain reads DAMVIQNPRYQVTQFGKPVTLSCSQTLNHNVMYWYQQKSSQAPKLLFHYYDKDFNNEADTPDNFQSRRPNTSFCFLDIRSPGLGDTAMYLCATSSSGVSYEQYFGPGTRLTVT.

The chain is built from TRBV4-1 and TRBJ2-2; TRBD1 matches 9 bases. The CDR3 is made up of 17 amino acids. The germline gives CDR1 MGHRA, CDR2 YSYEKL. The V and J ends lost 2 bases and 5 bases, in that order; junction bases with no gene match: 9. Here the CDR3 reads CASSQITGGYETGELFF. For the CDR3, the DNA is TGCGCCAGCAGCCAAATTACAGGGGGCTATGAAACCGGGGAGCTGTTTTTT.

The chain uses TRBV5-4 and TRBJ2-1; TRBD2 matches at 13 bases. Trimming cost V 2 bases and J 0 bases; bases outside gene matches: 5. The germline V gene encodes CDR1 SGHNT and CDR2 YYREEE (reference sequence). The CDR3 loop spans 18 amino acids. The CDR3 region is CASSFGLAGVRSYNEQFF. The CDR3, as DNA: TGTGCCAGCAGCTTCGGACTAGCGGGGGTTCGCTCCTACAATGAGCAGTTCTTC.

The gene calls are TRBV7-2 and TRBJ1-2; 9 bases line up with TRBD1. Germline V lookup: CDR1 SGHTA, CDR2 FQGNSA. The CDR3 covers 14 residues. J gave up 1 base and V 5 bases, and 2 bases lay outside the gene matches. CDR3 bases: TGTGCCAGCAGCCCGGGACAGGGTAACTATGGCTACACCTTC. This translates into CASSPGQGNYGYTF.

The rearrangement uses TRBV6-1 and TRBJ2-3; 8 nucleotides agree with TRBD1. J lost 6 bases, V lost 2 bases, and 10 bases had no gene match. Germline CDR1 and CDR2: MNHNS and SASEGT. This CDR3 has 16 amino acids. The CDR3 DNA follows: TGTGCCAGCAGTGAAACGAGGACAGGGTGGGGGGATACGCAGTATTTT. Residues: CASSETRTGWGDTQYF.

The gene calls are TRBV4-3 and TRBJ2-7; tentative D call: TRBD2 (6 bases). This CDR3 contains 16 residues. Trimming cost V 4 bases and J 1 base, with 17 bases left between them. Germline CDR1 is LGHNA and CDR2 is YSLEER. The CDR3 is CASSLLSSAASYEQYF. The CDR3 region has the DNA TGCGCCAGCAGCCTCCTCTCTAGCGCCGCTTCCTACGAGCAGTACTTC.